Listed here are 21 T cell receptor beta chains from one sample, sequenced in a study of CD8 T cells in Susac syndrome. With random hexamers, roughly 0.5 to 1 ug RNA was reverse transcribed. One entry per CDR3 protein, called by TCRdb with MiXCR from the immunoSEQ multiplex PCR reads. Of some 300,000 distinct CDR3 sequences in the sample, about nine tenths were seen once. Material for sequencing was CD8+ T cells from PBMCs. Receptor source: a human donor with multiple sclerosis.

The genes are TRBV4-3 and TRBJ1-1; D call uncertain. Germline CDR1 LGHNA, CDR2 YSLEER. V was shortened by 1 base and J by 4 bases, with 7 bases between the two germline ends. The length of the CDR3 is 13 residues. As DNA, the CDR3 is TGCGCCAGCAGCCAAGTCTCTACCACTGAAGCTTTCTTT. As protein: CASSQVSTTEAFF.

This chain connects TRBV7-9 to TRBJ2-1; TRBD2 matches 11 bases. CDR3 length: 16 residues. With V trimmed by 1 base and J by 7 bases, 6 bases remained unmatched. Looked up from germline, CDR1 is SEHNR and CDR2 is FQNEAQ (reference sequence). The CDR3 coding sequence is TGTGCCAGCAGCTTAGATACTAGCGGGAGCTTAAATGAGCAGTTCTTC. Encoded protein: CASSLDTSGSLNEQFF.

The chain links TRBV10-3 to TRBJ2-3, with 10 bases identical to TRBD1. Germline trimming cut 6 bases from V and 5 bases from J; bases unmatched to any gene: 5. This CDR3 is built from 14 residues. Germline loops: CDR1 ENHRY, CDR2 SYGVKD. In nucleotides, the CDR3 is TGTGCCATCAGCCCCGGGACAGGGGAAGATACGCAGTATTTT. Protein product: CAISPGTGEDTQYF.

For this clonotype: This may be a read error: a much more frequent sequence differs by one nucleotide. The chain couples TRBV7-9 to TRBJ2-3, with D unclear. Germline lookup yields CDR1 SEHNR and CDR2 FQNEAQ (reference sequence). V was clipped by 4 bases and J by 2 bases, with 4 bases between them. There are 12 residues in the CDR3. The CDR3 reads CASSSATDTQYF. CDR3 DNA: TGTGCCAGCAGCTCCGCCACAGATACGCAGTATTTT.

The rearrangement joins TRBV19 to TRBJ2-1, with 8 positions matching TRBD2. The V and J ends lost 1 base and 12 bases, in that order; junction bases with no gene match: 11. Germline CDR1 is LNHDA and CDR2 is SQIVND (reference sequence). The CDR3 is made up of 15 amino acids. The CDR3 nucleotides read TGTGCCAGTAGTATAGGAACGGGAGGGATAACAGGGCAGTTCTTC. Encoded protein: CASSIGTGGITGQFF.

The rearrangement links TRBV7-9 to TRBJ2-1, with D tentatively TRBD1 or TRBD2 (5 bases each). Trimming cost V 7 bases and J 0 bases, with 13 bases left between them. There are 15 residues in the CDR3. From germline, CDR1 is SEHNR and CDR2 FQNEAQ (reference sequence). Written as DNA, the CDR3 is TGTGCCAGCACCCTCGGGGCGCCCTCCTACAATGAGCAGTTCTTC. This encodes CASTLGAPSYNEQFF. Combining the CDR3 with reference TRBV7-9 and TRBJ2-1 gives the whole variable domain DTGVSQNPRHKITKRGQNVTFRCDPISEHNRLYWYRQTLGQGPEFLTYFQNEAQLEKSRLLSDRFSAERPKGSFSTLEIQRTEQGDSAMYLCASTLGAPSYNEQFFGPGTRLTVL.

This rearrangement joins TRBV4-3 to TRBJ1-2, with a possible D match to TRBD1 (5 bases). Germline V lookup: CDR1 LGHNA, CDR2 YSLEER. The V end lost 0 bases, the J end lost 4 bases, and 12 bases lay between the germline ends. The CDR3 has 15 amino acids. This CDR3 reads CASSQDRQQGYGYTF. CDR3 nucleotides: TGCGCCAGCAGCCAAGATAGACAGCAGGGCTATGGCTACACCTTC.

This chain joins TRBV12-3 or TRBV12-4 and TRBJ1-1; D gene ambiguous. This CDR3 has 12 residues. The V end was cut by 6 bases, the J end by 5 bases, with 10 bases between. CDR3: CASSREGTEAFF. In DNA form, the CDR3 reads TGTGCCAGCAGCCGCGAGGGTACTGAAGCTTTCTTT.

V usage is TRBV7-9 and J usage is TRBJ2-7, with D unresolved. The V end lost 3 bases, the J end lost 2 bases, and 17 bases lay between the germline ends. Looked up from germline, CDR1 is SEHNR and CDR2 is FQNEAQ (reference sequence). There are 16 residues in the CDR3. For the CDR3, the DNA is TGTGCCAGCAGCTTTTCGGTCGTACGCGCCACCTACGAGCAGTACTTC. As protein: CASSFSVVRATYEQYF.

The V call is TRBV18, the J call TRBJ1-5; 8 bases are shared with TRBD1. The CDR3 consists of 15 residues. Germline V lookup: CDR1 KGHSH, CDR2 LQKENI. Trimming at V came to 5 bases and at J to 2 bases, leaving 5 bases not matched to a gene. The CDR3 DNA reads TGTGCCAGCTCATCGACAGGGGTGGGCAATCAGCCCCAGCATTTT. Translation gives CASSSTGVGNQPQHF.

This chain's CDR3 is CARGQGDIQETQYF. CDR3 coding DNA: TGTGCCAGGGGACAGGGGGATATCCAAGAGACCCAGTACTTC. This chain connects TRBV2 to TRBJ2-5; TRBD1 aligns across 11 bases. This CDR3 has 14 residues. With 9 bases clipped from V and 1 base from J, the junction kept 4 bases outside the gene matches. Germline V gene data show CDR1 as SNHLY and CDR2 as FYNNEI.

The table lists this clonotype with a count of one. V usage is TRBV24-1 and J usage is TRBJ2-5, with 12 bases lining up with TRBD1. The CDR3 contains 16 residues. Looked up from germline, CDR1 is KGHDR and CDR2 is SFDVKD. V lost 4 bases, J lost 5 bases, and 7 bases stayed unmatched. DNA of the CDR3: TGTGCCACCAGTGAGACGGGACAGGGGGCGGGGGAGACCCAGTACTTC. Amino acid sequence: CATSETGQGAGETQYF.

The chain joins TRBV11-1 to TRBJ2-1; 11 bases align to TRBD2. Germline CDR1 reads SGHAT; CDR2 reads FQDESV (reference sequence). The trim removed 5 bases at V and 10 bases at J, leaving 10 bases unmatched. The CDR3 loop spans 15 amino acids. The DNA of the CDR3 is TGTGCCAGCAGCCAGGGCTCCGGGACTAGCGGAGAGCAGTTCTTC. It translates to CASSQGSGTSGEQFF.

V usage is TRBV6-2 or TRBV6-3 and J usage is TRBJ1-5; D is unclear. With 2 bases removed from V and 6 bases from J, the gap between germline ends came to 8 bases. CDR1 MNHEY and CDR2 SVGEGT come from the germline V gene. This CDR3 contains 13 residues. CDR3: CASSYDEIQPQHF. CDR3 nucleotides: TGTGCCAGCAGTTACGATGAGATTCAGCCCCAGCATTTT.

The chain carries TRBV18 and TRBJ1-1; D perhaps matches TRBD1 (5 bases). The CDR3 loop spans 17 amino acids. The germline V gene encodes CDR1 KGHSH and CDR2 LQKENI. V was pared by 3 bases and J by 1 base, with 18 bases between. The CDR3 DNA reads TGTGCCAGCTCACCTTTGGACACCCCGGGCAGGAACACTGAAGCTTTCTTT. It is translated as CASSPLDTPGRNTEAFF.

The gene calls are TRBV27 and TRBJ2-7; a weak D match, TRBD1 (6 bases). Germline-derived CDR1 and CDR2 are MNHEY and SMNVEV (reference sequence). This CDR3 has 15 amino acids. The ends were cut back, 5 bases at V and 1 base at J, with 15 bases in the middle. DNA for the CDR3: TGTGCCAGCAGTCCCGGGACAACGCTATCCTACGAGCAGTACTTC. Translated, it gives CASSPGTTLSYEQYF.

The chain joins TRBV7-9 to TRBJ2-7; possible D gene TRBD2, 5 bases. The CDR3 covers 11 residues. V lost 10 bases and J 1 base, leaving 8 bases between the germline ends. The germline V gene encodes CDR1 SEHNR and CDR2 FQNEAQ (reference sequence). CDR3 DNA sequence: TGTGCCATCAGGACTTCCTACGAGCAGTACTTC. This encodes CAIRTSYEQYF.

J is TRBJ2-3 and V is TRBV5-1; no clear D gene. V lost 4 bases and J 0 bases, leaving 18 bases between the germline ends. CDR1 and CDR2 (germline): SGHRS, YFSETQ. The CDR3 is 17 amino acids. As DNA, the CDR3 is TGCGCCAGCAGCGCCATAATGCAGTGGGCGAGCACAGATACGCAGTATTTT. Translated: CASSAIMQWASTDTQYF.

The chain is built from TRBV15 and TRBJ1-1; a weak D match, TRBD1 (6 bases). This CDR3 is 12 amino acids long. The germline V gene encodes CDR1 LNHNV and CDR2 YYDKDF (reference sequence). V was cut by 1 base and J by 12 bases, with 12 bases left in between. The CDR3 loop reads CATSRGGTGSFF. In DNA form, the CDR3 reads TGTGCCACCAGCAGAGGGGGAACAGGGTCTTTCTTT.

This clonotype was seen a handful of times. This CDR3 is CASSPRASSYNEQFF. CDR3 DNA: TGTGCCAGCAGCCCCAGGGCCAGCTCCTACAATGAGCAGTTCTTC. This rearrangement joins TRBV13 to TRBJ2-1; TRBD1 might be the D (5 bases). The CDR3 is 15 amino acids. The ends were cut back, 5 bases at V and 0 bases at J, with 11 bases in the middle. Germline-derived CDR1 and CDR2 are PRHDT and FYEKMQ (reference sequence). Based on the CDR3 plus reference TRBV13 and TRBJ2-1, the full variable domain is AAGVIQSPRHLIKEKRETATLKCYPIPRHDTVYWYQQGPGQDPQFLISFYEKMQSDKGSIPDRFSAQQFSDYHSELNMSSLELGDSALYFCASSPRASSYNEQFFGPGTRLTVL.

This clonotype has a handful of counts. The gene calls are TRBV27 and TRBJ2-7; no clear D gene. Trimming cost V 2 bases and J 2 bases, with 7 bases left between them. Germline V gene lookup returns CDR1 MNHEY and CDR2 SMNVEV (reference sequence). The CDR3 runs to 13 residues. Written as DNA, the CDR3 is TGTGCCAGCAGTTTAGGCGTAGCCTACGAGCAGTACTTC. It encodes CASSLGVAYEQYF.